A selection of T cell receptor beta chains follows, all from one sample in a study of T cells in Graves' hyperthyroidism and ophthalmopathy. Using its own MiXCR run on the multiplex PCR reads, TCRdb lists one record per CDR3 protein. Of hundreds of thousands of distinct CDR3 sequences in the sample, roughly 46% were seen once. Material for sequencing was peripheral blood or thyroid tissue (not recorded which). These receptors were collected from a woman aged 18-29 years with Graves' hyperthyroidism. The CDR3 runs from the conserved cysteine through the conserved F or W. D genes are given only for firm matches. Only some rows state a clone size, as once, few, many or a class for expanded clones.

clone_size j_call v_call cdr3_length d_call cdr3_aa cdr3_nt
many TRBJ1-2 TRBV24-1 14 . CATSESGTVDDYTF TGTGCCACCAGTGAGTCCGGGACGGTGGACGACTACACCTTC
. TRBJ1-6 TRBV6-6 16 . CASSETSGSYNSPLHF TGTGCCAGCAGTGAGACAAGCGGATCCTATAATTCACCCCTCCACTTT
. TRBJ2-2 TRBV7-3 17 . CASSQDIAAANTGELFF TGTGCCAGCAGCCAAGATATCGCGGCGGCGAACACCGGGGAGCTGTTTTTT
. TRBJ2-7 TRBV20-1 13 . CSASRDNGDEQYF TGCAGTGCTAGCAGGGACAACGGGGACGAGCAGTACTTC
. TRBJ1-3 TRBV7-2 16 . CASRAFGRNSGNTIYF TGTGCCAGCAGAGCCTTCGGGCGGAACTCTGGAAACACCATATATTTT
many TRBJ1-5 TRBV25-1 15 . CASSEATGNDQPQHF TGTGCCAGCAGTGAAGCTACAGGGAACGATCAGCCCCAGCATTTT
few TRBJ1-2 TRBV10-3 12 . CASRTDPYGYTF TGTGCCAGCAGAACAGACCCCTATGGCTACACCTTC
. TRBJ2-5 TRBV11-2 16 TRBD2 CASSFQLAGPGETQYF TGTGCCAGCAGCTTCCAACTAGCGGGGCCGGGGGAGACCCAGTACTTC
few TRBJ1-1 TRBV12-3/TRBV12-4 13 . CASSRQWFTEAFF TGTGCCAGCTCAAGACAGTGGTTCACTGAAGCTTTCTTT
few TRBJ2-7 TRBV7-6 16 TRBD2 CASSQDLVAGGDEQYF TGTGCCAGCAGCCAAGATCTTGTAGCGGGAGGGGACGAGCAGTACTTC
. TRBJ2-3 TRBV25-1 13 TRBD1 CASSDRGPDTQYF TGTGCCAGCAGCGACAGGGGGCCAGATACGCAGTATTTT
many TRBJ2-5 TRBV7-2 14 TRBD1 CASTIGTVKETQYF TGTGCCAGCACCATAGGGACAGTTAAAGAGACCCAGTACTTC
. TRBJ2-2 TRBV7-8 16 . CASSLVRGASTGELFF TGTGCCAGCAGCTTAGTAAGGGGCGCGAGCACCGGGGAGCTGTTTTTT
. TRBJ2-2 TRBV10-3 13 . CAISGANTGELFF TGTGCCATCAGTGGAGCGAACACCGGGGAGCTGTTTTTT
many TRBJ1-1 TRBV2 13 . CASSLIPGTEAFF TGTGCCAGCAGTCTTATTCCGGGCACTGAAGCTTTCTTT
many TRBJ1-2 TRBV2 13 . CASSEGGNYGYTF TGTGCCAGCAGTGAGGGCGGAAACTATGGCTACACCTTC
. TRBJ1-1 TRBV5-4 16 . CASRRSNPGEFAEAFF TGTGCCAGCAGGCGATCGAACCCGGGAGAATTCGCTGAAGCTTTCTTT
few TRBJ1-4 TRBV7-3 15 . CASSLAFRSGEKLFF TGTGCCAGCAGCTTAGCGTTTCGGTCCGGCGAAAAACTGTTTTTT
many TRBJ1-5 TRBV7-2 12 . CASGGGTQPQHF TGTGCCAGCGGGGGGGGCACCCAGCCCCAGCATTTT
. TRBJ1-4 TRBV7-9 14 . CASRRQSTNEKLFF TGTGCCAGCAGAAGACAGTCAACTAATGAAAAACTGTTTTTT
many TRBJ1-5 TRBV7-9 13 . CAGRAGQVQPQHF TGTGCCGGTCGAGCGGGTCAGGTCCAGCCCCAGCATTTT
. TRBJ2-5 TRBV11-3 14 . CASLLGESHETQYF TGTGCCAGCCTACTCGGGGAAAGCCACGAGACCCAGTACTTC
. TRBJ1-2 TRBV29-1 12 TRBD1 CSGWTGDYGYTF TGCAGCGGCTGGACAGGGGACTATGGCTACACCTTC
. TRBJ2-6 TRBV15 15 . CATSGHGRSANVLTF TGTGCCACCAGCGGACACGGTCGCTCGGCCAACGTCCTGACTTTC
many TRBJ1-2 TRBV5-4 14 TRBD1 CASSDGQGAFGYTF TGTGCCAGCAGCGATGGACAGGGGGCTTTTGGCTACACCTTC
few TRBJ1-3 TRBV2 16 . CASSVGVFMSGNTIYF TGTGCCAGCAGTGTAGGGGTTTTCATGTCTGGAAACACCATATATTTT
many TRBJ1-5 TRBV10-3 15 . CATGTDIDSNQPQHF TGTGCCACCGGGACGGACATAGATAGCAATCAGCCCCAGCATTTT
. TRBJ1-6 TRBV19 15 . CASNSVGGGNSPLHF TGTGCCAGTAACTCCGTCGGGGGCGGTAATTCACCCCTCCACTTT